A selection of T cell receptor beta chains follows, all from one sample in a study of blood T cells in healthy people across ages. TCRdb re-called the 5' RACE reads through MiXCR, storing one row per CDR3 protein. The sample holds more than 650,000 distinct CDR3 sequences; roughly 50% are singletons and the top ten take under 50%. The sequenced material came from blood. The source is an older man in good health. CDR3s include the opening cysteine and the closing phenylalanine or tryptophan. The D gene is left open where the match is weak. The size field is filled for only some rows; it gives once, few, many or a size class.

clone_size: few; d_call: -; j_call: TRBJ2-1; v_call: TRBV7-3; cdr3_nt: TGTGCCAGCAGCTTATCCCCGGGTATCAATGAGCAGTTCTTC; cdr3_aa: CASSLSPGINEQFF
clone_size: -; d_call: -; j_call: TRBJ2-5; v_call: TRBV6-6; cdr3_nt: TGTGCCAGCAGTTACTCGGAGCGGCAAGAGACCCAGTACTTC; cdr3_aa: CASSYSERQETQYF
clone_size: -; d_call: TRBD2; j_call: TRBJ2-4; v_call: TRBV20-1; cdr3_nt: TGCAGTGCTAGCTTGGCCACTAGCGGGAGGGCCGTTCACATTCAGTACTTC; cdr3_aa: CSASLATSGRAVHIQYF
clone_size: few; d_call: -; j_call: TRBJ2-1; v_call: TRBV11-1; cdr3_nt: TGTGCCAGCAGCCCCGGATTTTCAGCGCACAATGAGCAGTTCTTC; cdr3_aa: CASSPGFSAHNEQFF
clone_size: -; d_call: -; j_call: TRBJ2-7; v_call: TRBV20-1; cdr3_nt: TGCAGTGCTTCGGGACTGGCGCGCTACGAGCAGTACTTC; cdr3_aa: CSASGLARYEQYF
clone_size: -; d_call: TRBD1; j_call: TRBJ2-1; v_call: TRBV20-1; cdr3_nt: TGCAGTGCTAGAGGGCCTTTGGACAGGCCTTACAATGAGCAGTTCTTC; cdr3_aa: CSARGPLDRPYNEQFF
clone_size: -; d_call: -; j_call: TRBJ1-1; v_call: TRBV27; cdr3_nt: TGTGCCAGCCAAGGGGCCAGGGGTAACACTGAAGCTTTCTTT; cdr3_aa: CASQGARGNTEAFF
clone_size: -; d_call: -; j_call: TRBJ1-4; v_call: TRBV6-2/TRBV6-3; cdr3_nt: TGTGCCAGCAGGAGGAGTAATGAAAAACTGTTTTTT; cdr3_aa: CASRRSNEKLFF
clone_size: few; d_call: -; j_call: TRBJ2-6; v_call: TRBV6-5; cdr3_nt: TGTGCCAGCAGTTACTTTCTACCGGGGCCTCTCTCTGGGGCCAACGTCCTGACTTTC; cdr3_aa: CASSYFLPGPLSGANVLTF
clone_size: few; d_call: -; j_call: TRBJ2-7; v_call: TRBV12-3/TRBV12-4; cdr3_nt: TGTGCCAGCACCGACGTAAGCTACGAGCAGTACTTC; cdr3_aa: CASTDVSYEQYF
clone_size: -; d_call: -; j_call: TRBJ2-5; v_call: TRBV7-7; cdr3_nt: TGTGCTAGCAGCCGACAGGTCCAAGAGACCCAGTACTTC; cdr3_aa: CASSRQVQETQYF
clone_size: -; d_call: -; j_call: TRBJ2-5; v_call: TRBV5-1; cdr3_nt: TGCGCCAGCAGCTTGTACGGGGGAAACCAAGAGACCCAGTACTTC; cdr3_aa: CASSLYGGNQETQYF